The clone carrying this T cell receptor (beta chain) was detected a few times. Its antigen is still unknown. The CDR3 extends over 14 amino acids. Germline values: CDR1 SGHRS, CDR2 YFSETQ. V lost 0 bases to trimming and J lost 4 bases, with 11 bases between them. The data stem from a study of cytomegalovirus exposure and HLA in healthy donors. Study-wide context: Of several hundred genotyped donors, about 80% grouped in the Caucasian-associated ancestry cluster. Notes on the study in general: There were some public TCRs occurring in many donors, but most TCR sequences were rare.

The PCR contained 60 Vbeta and 13 Jbeta primers. Clones were read by immunoSEQ multiplex PCR, and TCRdb kept only the in-frame ones, dropping some. The table has approximately 220,000 clones, approximately 80% seen once. The sequenced sample was PBMCs. J is TRBJ2-7 and V is TRBV5-1; D possibly corresponds to TRBD1 (6 bases). This clonotype was sampled from a boy younger than 10 in good health and CMV-seronegative. The CDR3 is CASSLEDRPYEQYF. In DNA form, the CDR3 reads TGCGCCAGCAGCTTGGAGGACAGACCTTACGAGCAGTACTTC.